A selection of T cell receptor beta chains follows, all from one sample in a study of control samples from healthy donors and cancer patients. Sequencing was performed with immunoSEQ multiplex PCR; in TCRdb, only in-frame clones are kept and a portion is missing. The table shows about 120,000 clones, with around nine tenths occurring only once. The specimen sequenced was blood. These receptors were obtained from a man under 40 in good health. Each CDR3 is given with its conserved first and last residue. A D gene is named only where the DNA matches it firmly. The size of a clone is reported for some rows only, either as once, few or many, or as a class for expanded clones.

j_call	v_call	clone_size	d_call	cdr3_nt	cdr3_aa
TRBJ1-2	TRBV10-2	few	NA	TGCGCCAGCAGTGATATGACAGAAGGCTACACCTTC	CASSDMTEGYTF
TRBJ2-2	TRBV19	NA	NA	TGTGCCAGTAGTATTCTGGGCCCCGGGGAGCTGTTTTTT	CASSILGPGELFF
TRBJ1-4	TRBV7-2	once	NA	TGTGCCAGCAGCTCCCAGACAGGAAGAAATGAAAAACTGTTTTTT	CASSSQTGRNEKLFF
TRBJ1-6	TRBV3-1/TRBV3-2	NA	NA	TGTGCCAGCAGCCAAGTCGAGGGAACACCCCTCCACTTT	CASSQVEGTPLHF
TRBJ2-1	TRBV3-1/TRBV3-2	few	NA	TGTGCCAGCAGCCAAGAGAGGGGTTCCTACAATGAGCAGTTCTTC	CASSQERGSYNEQFF
TRBJ1-2	TRBV11-3	once	NA	TGTGCCAGCAGCTTGGGGGAGGCCAGTTGTCATGGCTACACCTTC	CASSLGEASCHGYTF
TRBJ1-1	TRBV15	NA	NA	TGTGCCACCAGCAGAACGAACACTGAAGCTTTCTTT	CATSRTNTEAFF
TRBJ1-1	TRBV4-1	NA	NA	TGCGCCAGCAGCCAATCCGGGACCTCGAACACTGAAGCTTTCTTT	CASSQSGTSNTEAFF
TRBJ2-6	TRBV6-5	NA	TRBD1	TGTGCCAGCAGTTCGGGACAGCTCTCTGGGGCCAACGTCCTGACTTTC	CASSSGQLSGANVLTF
TRBJ1-2	TRBV28	NA	NA	TGTGCCAGCAGTTTCAACGCAGACACCAACTATGGCTACACCTTC	CASSFNADTNYGYTF
TRBJ1-1	TRBV18	few	NA	TGTGCCAGCTCACCACTTAGGGAAACTGAAGCTTTCTTT	CASSPLRETEAFF